This T cell receptor (beta chain) emerged from a study of blood T cell repertoires in COVID-19 (dated by TCRdb to 2018 to 2021). Regarding the research as a whole: Samples covering the acute and convalescent phases of COVID-19 were provided by collaborators in the United States, Italy and Spain. The dataset comprised deeply sampled blood TCRbeta repertoires from subjects exposed to, actively infected with, or recovered from COVID-19. The prospective study material was composed of cDNA or gDNA derived from T cells, B-cell-depleted T cells, or PBMCs. Nearly every sample came with metadata listing a de-identified subject ID, COVID-19 status, age in years and sex. Where available, HLA class I and class II types were taken from metadata supplied by the sample provider and were not determined by assay-based typing. A freely available public database, intended as a resource for researchers studying the immune response to SARS-CoV-2, is where the repertoires were released. Samples were obtained from the ongoing ImmuneRACE study (first 160 participants) and from 1,200 or so subjects provided by 6 global collaborators. Beyond this particular receptor, the publication reports: How much clinical and demographic metadata was included differed by source and by participant, and the metadata was provided uncurated.

Whole blood was collected in K2EDTA tubes by collaborating institutions according to the institutions' own protocols. For TCRbeta analysis, collaborators shipped samples in one of three forms: frozen whole blood, isolated PBMCs, or DNA extracted from either of those sample types. Sequences LNHDA (CDR1) and SQIVND (CDR2) are obtained from the germline V gene (reference sequence). From its cysteine to its phenylalanine, the CDR3 spans 13 amino acids. Solely the CDR3 DNA is kept, with 39 bases framed from the first base. V has 4 bases trimmed and J has 8 bases trimmed; junction bases matching no gene number 7. To note about this clone: The antigen it recognizes is unknown. The record has no base qualities; no much larger clone is one base away.

The immunoSEQ Assay, a bias-controlled multiplex PCR, was used to amplify TCRbeta CDR3 regions from genomic DNA. Per the source publication's procedure: Nucleated cell counts per sample were estimated from amplification of reference gene primers within the assay. Sequence reads were collapsed and filtered to measure the absolute abundance of every unique TCRbeta CDR3 rearrangement. For each sample, productive Simpson clonality was calculated as the square root of Simpson's diversity index over productive rearrangements. This is the immuneACCESS table as TCRdb keeps it, with only in-frame sequences that have V and J called. A part of the clones is gone; compared with another copy, unresolved V genes explain less than half, and the rest is unexplained. V and J calls and clone size are copied from that table; D and trimming were computed from the DNA. This sample gives some 200,000 clones in total; about 90% of them show up just once. The ten largest clones capture 1.5% of the sample.

The clonotype originates from a man aged 18 to 29 with active or convalescent COVID-19. The sequencing sample was made of peripheral blood. The V and J segments used are TRBV19 and TRBJ1-2; the junction holds 7 bases that match TRBD1. At the DNA level, the sequence is TGTGCCAGTAGTACCGGACAGGTTCGGGGCTACACCTTC. Translated, this gives CASSTGQVRGYTF.